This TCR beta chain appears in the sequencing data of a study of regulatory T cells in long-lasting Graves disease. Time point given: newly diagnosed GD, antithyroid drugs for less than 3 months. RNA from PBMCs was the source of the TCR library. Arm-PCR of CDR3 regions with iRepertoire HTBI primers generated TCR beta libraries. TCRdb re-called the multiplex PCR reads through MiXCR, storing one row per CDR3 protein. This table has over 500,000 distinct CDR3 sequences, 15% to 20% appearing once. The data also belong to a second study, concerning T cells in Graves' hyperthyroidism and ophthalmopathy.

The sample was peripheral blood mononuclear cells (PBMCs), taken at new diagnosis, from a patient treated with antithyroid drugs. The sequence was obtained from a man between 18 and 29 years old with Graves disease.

The CDR3 protein is CASSALWGESYEQYF. In DNA, the CDR3 is TGTGCCAGCAGCGCACTTTGGGGTGAGTCCTACGAGCAGTACTTC. This rearrangement joins TRBV6-4 to TRBJ2-7; D is undetermined. Per the germline V gene, CDR1 is MRHNA and CDR2 is SNTAGT. Trimming took 6 bases from V and 1 from J, leaving 16 bases between them. This CDR3 has 15 amino acids.